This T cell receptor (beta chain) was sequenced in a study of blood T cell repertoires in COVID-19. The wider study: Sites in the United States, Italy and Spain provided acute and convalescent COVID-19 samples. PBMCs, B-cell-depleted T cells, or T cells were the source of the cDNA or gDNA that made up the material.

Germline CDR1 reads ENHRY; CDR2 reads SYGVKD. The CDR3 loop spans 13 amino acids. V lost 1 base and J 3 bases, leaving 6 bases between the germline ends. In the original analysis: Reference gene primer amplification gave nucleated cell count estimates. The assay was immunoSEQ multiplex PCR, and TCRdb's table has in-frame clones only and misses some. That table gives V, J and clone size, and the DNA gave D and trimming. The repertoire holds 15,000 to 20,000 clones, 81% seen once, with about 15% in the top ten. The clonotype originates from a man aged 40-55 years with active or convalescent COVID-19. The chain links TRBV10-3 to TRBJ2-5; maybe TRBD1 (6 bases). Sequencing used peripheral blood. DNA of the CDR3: TGTGCCATCAGTGAGTACAGGGAAGAGACCCAGTACTTC. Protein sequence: CAISEYREETQYF.